This note documents a single T cell receptor beta chain sequence. The antigen is not known. The data were obtained in a study of cytomegalovirus exposure and HLA in healthy donors. This PCR relied on a set of 60 Vbeta primers and 13 Jbeta primers. The protocol was immunoSEQ multiplex PCR, while the TCRdb copy is restricted to in-frame clones and leaves out a portion. The sample shows under 200,000 clones, 75% to 90% of them seen only once. In germline, CDR1 is PRHDT, CDR2 FYEKMQ (reference sequence). Deletions cut 5 bases from V and 0 bases from J, with 19 bases between. The CDR3 has 17 amino acids. Whole-study results and caveats: A later analysis linked a missense DCLRE1C variant to TCR beta V- and J-gene trimming.

Healthy bone marrow donors supplied every sample. The sample consisted of PBMCs. The receptor's source is a girl between 2 and 10 years old in good health and CMV-seropositive. This chain connects TRBV13 to TRBJ1-2; D gene uncertain. CDR3: CASSLEMTRRSNYGYTF. CDR3 nucleotide sequence: TGTGCCAGCAGCCTAGAGATGACACGACGGTCTAACTATGGCTACACCTTC.